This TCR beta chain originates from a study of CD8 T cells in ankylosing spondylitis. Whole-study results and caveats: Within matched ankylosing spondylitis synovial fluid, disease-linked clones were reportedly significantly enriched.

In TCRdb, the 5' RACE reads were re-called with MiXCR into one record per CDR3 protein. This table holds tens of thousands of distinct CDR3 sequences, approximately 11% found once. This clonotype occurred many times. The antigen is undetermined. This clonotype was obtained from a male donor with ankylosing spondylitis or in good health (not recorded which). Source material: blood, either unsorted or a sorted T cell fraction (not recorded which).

The CDR3: CASSQDGQRGLEQYF. The CDR3 DNA reads as TGTGCCAGCAGCCAAGATGGCCAGCGGGGGCTCGAGCAGTACTTC. V is TRBV4-2 and J is TRBJ2-7; 8 nucleotides align to TRBD2. The V segment lost 0 bases and the J segment 6 bases; nucleotides outside the gene matches: 7. The V gene's germline CDR1 is LGHNA and CDR2 YNFKEQ. The CDR3 contains 15 residues.